This T cell receptor beta chain stems from a study of blood T cell repertoires in COVID-19. Overall study context: Sites in the United States, Italy and Spain provided acute and convalescent COVID-19 samples. Sources were T cells, B-cell-depleted T cells, or PBMCs; the material itself was cDNA or gDNA.

In the original workflow: Amplification with reference gene primers provided the estimates of nucleated cell counts. TCRdb's copy holds only in-frame clones and misses some; the assay was immunoSEQ multiplex PCR. V, J and clone size are those of that table, while D and trimming were read from the DNA. The sample shows 150,000 to 200,000 clones, about nine tenths of them seen only once. Per germline, CDR1 SGHTA and CDR2 FQGNSA. The V and J ends lost 2 bases and 1 base respectively, with 12 bases between them. The CDR3 is made up of 16 amino acids. The chain recombines TRBV7-2 with TRBJ1-5, with a tentative D call TRBD1 (5 bases). Sequenced material: peripheral blood. This sequence originates from a man between 65 and 85 years old with active or convalescent COVID-19. The CDR3 region is CASSLRNQGSNQPQHF. CDR3 nucleotide sequence: TGTGCCAGCAGCTTACGTAACCAGGGAAGCAATCAGCCCCAGCATTTT. Full variable domain (outside the CDR3, taken from reference TRBV7-2 and TRBJ1-5): GAGVSQSPSNKVTEKGKDVELRCDPISGHTALYWYRQSLGQGLEFLIYFQGNSAPDKSGLPSDRFSAERTGGSVSTLTIQRTQQEDSAVYLCASSLRNQGSNQPQHFGDGTRLSIL.